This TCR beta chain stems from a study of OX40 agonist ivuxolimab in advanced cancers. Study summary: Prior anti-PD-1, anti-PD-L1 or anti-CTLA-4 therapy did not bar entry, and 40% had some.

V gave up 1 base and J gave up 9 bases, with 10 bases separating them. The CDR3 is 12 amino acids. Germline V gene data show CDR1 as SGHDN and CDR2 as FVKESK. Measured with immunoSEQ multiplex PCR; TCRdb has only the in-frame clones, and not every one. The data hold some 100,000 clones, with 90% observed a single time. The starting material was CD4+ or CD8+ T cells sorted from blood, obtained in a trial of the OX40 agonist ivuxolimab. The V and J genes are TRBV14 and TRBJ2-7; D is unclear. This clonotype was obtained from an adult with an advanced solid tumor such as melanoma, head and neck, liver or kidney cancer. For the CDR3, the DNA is TGTGCCAGCAGCCAAGTTGAGCAGTGGCAGTACTTC. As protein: CASSQVEQWQYF. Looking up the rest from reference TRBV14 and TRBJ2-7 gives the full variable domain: EAGVTQFPSHSVIEKGQTVTLRCDPISGHDNLYWYRRVMGKEIKFLLHFVKESKQDESGMPNNRFLAERTGGTYSTLKVQPAELEDSGVYFCASSQVEQWQYFGPGTRLTVT.